The rows below give T cell receptor beta chains drawn from one sample of a study of cytotoxic CD8 clonotypes in ibrutinib-treated CLL. Profiled with immunoSEQ multiplex PCR; TCRdb holds only in-frame clones, not every one. Of over 75,000 clones in the sample, 78% were seen once. Sequencing was performed on PBMCs, taken after 12 months of ibrutinib treatment. The source is a human donor with chronic lymphocytic leukemia. The CDR3 runs from the conserved cysteine through the conserved F or W. A D gene is named only where the DNA matches it firmly. Clone size is not always given. Where it is, it says once, few, many or a class for expanded clones.

j_call clone_size d_call v_call cdr3_nt cdr3_aa
TRBJ2-5 - TRBD1 TRBV5-1 TGCGCCAGCAGAGGGGACAGGTCAACGCAGACCCAGTACTTC CASRGDRSTQTQYF
TRBJ2-1 - TRBD2 TRBV6-4 TGTGCCAGCAGTGCCTTCAGCGGGGCATACAATGAGCAGTTCTTC CASSAFSGAYNEQFF
TRBJ2-5 once TRBD2 TRBV5-1 TGCGCCAGCAGCTCGGGGACTAGTCCCCCGAGCGGGACCCAGTACTTC CASSSGTSPPSGTQYF
TRBJ2-7 - TRBD2 TRBV4-1 TGCGCCAGCAGCGAAAAGGGGCCGGGGGGCTACGAGCAGTACTTC CASSEKGPGGYEQYF
TRBJ2-2 few TRBD2 TRBV7-2 TGTGCCAGCACCCTAGCGGGGGGGAACACCGGGGAGCTGTTTTTT CASTLAGGNTGELFF
TRBJ1-1 - - TRBV12-5 TGTGCTAGTGGTTTGGGCCTTGGGGGATATACTGAAGCTTTCTTT CASGLGLGGYTEAFF
TRBJ2-2 - TRBD2 TRBV10-3 TGTGCCAGTAGCGGGGCAGCTAACGGGGAGCTGTTTTTT CASSGAANGELFF
TRBJ1-2 - TRBD1 TRBV5-1 TGCGCCAGCAGCTATAGGACAGGATCAAACTATGGCTACACCTTC CASSYRTGSNYGYTF
TRBJ2-2 few - TRBV7-3 TGTGCCAGCAGCTCTCAAAATCCTAGGAACACCGGGGAGCTGTTTTTT CASSSQNPRNTGELFF
TRBJ2-5 - TRBD2 TRBV18 TGTGCCAGCTCAACCCGGGGGGTGGAGACCCAGTACTTC CASSTRGVETQYF
TRBJ1-1 few TRBD1 TRBV5-1 TGCGCCAGCAGCTTGTGGACAGGGGGCTCTGTGAACACTGAAGCTTTCTTT CASSLWTGGSVNTEAFF
TRBJ2-1 few TRBD1 TRBV5-4 TGTGCCAGCAGCTTGGGAGGGGGCGGTTACAATGAGCAGTTCTTC CASSLGGGGYNEQFF
TRBJ1-1 - - TRBV5-6 TGTGCCAGCAGCTTATGGGGCCTTGGAACTGAAGCTTTCTTT CASSLWGLGTEAFF
TRBJ2-1 - - TRBV21-1 TGTGCCAGCAGCCACCTGAAGGAGCGGGAGGACAATGAGCAGTTCTTC CASSHLKEREDNEQFF
TRBJ2-5 once TRBD2 TRBV7-2 TGTGCCAGCAGCTTAGGGTCGGGGGGAAGGGAGACCCAGTACTTC CASSLGSGGRETQYF
TRBJ1-1 - - TRBV6-5 TGTGCCAGCAGTCTCAACTCCTTGAACACTGAAGCTTTCTTT CASSLNSLNTEAFF
TRBJ2-1 - TRBD2 TRBV25-1 TGTGCCAGCAGTGAGGTAGCGGGTGATACCTACAATGAGCAGTTCTTC CASSEVAGDTYNEQFF
TRBJ1-2 - TRBD1 TRBV6-1 TGTGCCAGCAGTGCTCCGGGACAGACGAACTATGGCTACACCTTC CASSAPGQTNYGYTF
TRBJ1-1 - - TRBV10-2 TGCGCCAGCAGTGATACACAGAACACTGAAGCTTTCTTT CASSDTQNTEAFF
TRBJ2-5 - - TRBV21-1 TGTGCCATAGGAGAGACCCAGTACTTC CAIGETQYF
TRBJ2-1 - TRBD1 TRBV7-9 TGTGCCAGCAGAGTCGACAGGGGAAATTCCAGCTCCTACAATGAGCAGTTCTTC CASRVDRGNSSSYNEQFF
TRBJ1-6 - - TRBV27 TGTGCCAGCAGATCCCTGGCAGGGCGGAATTCACCCCTCCACTTT CASRSLAGRNSPLHF
TRBJ2-5 - - TRBV15 TGTGCCACCAGCAGAGGGTATGAAGAGACCCAGTACTTC CATSRGYEETQYF
TRBJ2-5 - TRBD2 TRBV19 TGTGCCAGTGGGACGGAGCGGGGCGCTCGGGAGACCCAGTACTTC CASGTERGARETQYF
TRBJ1-1 - - TRBV4-2 TGTGCCAGCAGCCTTCGGGACGGCCACCCTGAAGCTTTCTTT CASSLRDGHPEAFF
TRBJ2-1 once TRBD2 TRBV9 TGTGCCAGCAGCGTAGGAGCGGGGGATCCCAATGAGCAGTTCTTC CASSVGAGDPNEQFF
TRBJ1-2 - - TRBV15 TGTGCCACCAGCACCCGCAACGGGTTGTCGGGCTACACCTTC CATSTRNGLSGYTF
TRBJ1-6 - - TRBV7-9 TGTGCCAGCAGCTCAGAAGGGTTAACTAATTCACCCCTCCACTTT CASSSEGLTNSPLHF
TRBJ1-6 - - TRBV2 TGTGCCAGCAGTGACGATGGCCAGGCCAATTCACCCCTCCACTTT CASSDDGQANSPLHF
TRBJ1-2 - TRBD1 TRBV6-6 TGTGCCAGCACCCCGAAACCGGGACAGGGGGACTATGGCTACACCTTC CASTPKPGQGDYGYTF
TRBJ2-7 - - TRBV7-9 TGTGCCAGCAACCTTCAAGGAGAGACAATCTACGAGCAGTACTTC CASNLQGETIYEQYF
TRBJ1-5 - - TRBV5-1 TGCGCCAGCAGCTCTGGACAGCTAGGGGGTCCCCAGCATTTT CASSSGQLGGPQHF
TRBJ2-2 - - TRBV5-1 TGCGCCAGCAGGTTCCGGTCGCAAGACACCGGGGAGCTGTTTTTT CASRFRSQDTGELFF
TRBJ1-2 - - TRBV6-1 TGTGCCAGTGGGCCGCTGGTTGGCGGGGACTATGGCTACACCTTC CASGPLVGGDYGYTF
TRBJ2-1 - - TRBV2 TGTGCCAGCAGTGGGACGAGTGAGCAGTTCTTC CASSGTSEQFF
TRBJ2-3 - TRBD1 TRBV7-3 TGTGCCAGCAGCTGGAGGACAGGGTCCCGGGAGGATACGCAGTATTTT CASSWRTGSREDTQYF
TRBJ2-2 - - TRBV19 TGTGCCAGTGCTATACGAGACACCGGGGAGCTGTTTTTT CASAIRDTGELFF
TRBJ2-7 - - TRBV6-1 TGTGCCAGCAGTGAAAAAGGGAACTCCTACGAGCAGTACTTC CASSEKGNSYEQYF
TRBJ2-1 - TRBD1 TRBV4-1 TGCGCCAGCAGCCTGCCGGGACAGGGAAACAATGAGCAGTTCTTC CASSLPGQGNNEQFF
TRBJ2-7 - - TRBV15 TGTGCCACCAGCAGAGAAACAGGAAACTACGAGCAGTACTTC CATSRETGNYEQYF
TRBJ2-7 - TRBD2 TRBV7-9 TGTGCCAGCAGCTTCTCTAGCGGGGGTTTTTACGAGCAGTACTTC CASSFSSGGFYEQYF
TRBJ1-6 - TRBD1 TRBV28 TGTGCCAGCAGTCGAGACAGGGGTTCACCCCTCCACTTT CASSRDRGSPLHF